These T cell receptor beta chains were read from a single sample in a study of T cell responses to AZD1222 COVID-19 vaccine. The table came from immunoSEQ multiplex PCR; TCRdb's copy has only in-frame clones and leaves some out. This table has 150,000 to 200,000 clones, under 95% appearing once. Specimen: peripheral blood, collected on day 0 of MenACWY control vaccination. These receptor sequences come from an adult in good health. The CDR3 runs from the conserved cysteine through the conserved F or W. Each record gives: J gene, clone size, V gene, D gene, CDR3 protein, CDR3 DNA. The D gene is left open where the match is weak. Size values are once, few and many counts, or a class for expanded clones, and some rows have none.

TRBJ1-5,.,TRBV14,.,CASSQGSNQPQHF,TGTGCCAGCAGCCAAGGCAGCAATCAGCCCCAGCATTTT
TRBJ1-3,.,TRBV5-4,TRBD1,CASSLDRVSGNTIYF,TGTGCCAGCAGCCTAGACAGGGTCTCTGGAAACACCATATATTTT
TRBJ2-1,once,TRBV4-2,TRBD2,CASSQDLSSGYNEQFF,TGTGCCAGCAGCCAAGATCTTTCTAGCGGGTACAATGAGCAGTTCTTC
TRBJ1-6,.,TRBV9,.,CASSPRTVLDNSPLHF,TGTGCCAGCAGCCCCCGGACAGTTTTGGATAATTCACCCCTCCACTTT
TRBJ1-1,.,TRBV5-1,.,CASSGGRFLTEAFF,TGCGCCAGCAGCGGGGGAAGATTTCTCACTGAAGCTTTCTTT
TRBJ1-5,once,TRBV9,.,CASGSNQPQHF,TGTGCCAGTGGAAGCAATCAGCCCCAGCATTTT
TRBJ2-2,.,TRBV6-6,.,CASSGRDTGELFF,TGTGCCAGCAGTGGCAGGGACACCGGGGAGCTGTTTTTT
TRBJ2-7,.,TRBV5-1,.,CASSFDGSSYEQYF,TGCGCCAGCAGCTTCGACGGAAGCTCCTACGAGCAGTACTTC
TRBJ1-6,.,TRBV10-1,TRBD1,CASNQRDRGPAPLHF,TGCGCCAGCAATCAACGGGACAGGGGGCCGGCACCCCTCCACTTT
TRBJ2-5,.,TRBV5-1,.,CASSLDRLETQYF,TGCGCCAGCAGCTTGGATAGATTGGAGACCCAGTACTTC
TRBJ1-1,.,TRBV10-3,.,CAINRKPGDTEAFF,TGTGCCATCAACCGGAAACCGGGGGACACTGAAGCTTTCTTT
TRBJ2-7,.,TRBV7-8,.,CASSAGGKQYF,TGTGCCAGCAGCGCTGGGGGGAAGCAGTACTTC
TRBJ2-5,.,TRBV30,.,CAWDPSGETQYF,TGTGCCTGGGACCCCTCCGGAGAGACCCAGTACTTC
TRBJ2-3,.,TRBV11-2,TRBD2,CASSLGPSGRVDTQYF,TGTGCCAGCAGCTTAGGCCCTAGCGGGAGGGTCGATACGCAGTATTTT
TRBJ2-1,.,TRBV6-4,TRBD2,CASSAGAGGFNEQFF,TGTGCCAGCAGTGCGGGAGCGGGAGGGTTTAATGAGCAGTTCTTC
TRBJ2-7,once,TRBV7-9,.,CASSLNGREYEQYF,TGTGCCAGCAGCTTAAACGGAAGAGAGTACGAGCAGTACTTC
TRBJ1-6,.,TRBV3-1/TRBV3-2,.,CASSIRGDSPLHF,TGTGCCAGCAGTATAAGAGGGGATTCACCCCTCCACTTT
TRBJ2-3,.,TRBV7-9,TRBD2,CASSLDVAGGPGTDTQYF,TGTGCCAGCAGCTTAGACGTGGCGGGAGGGCCAGGGACAGATACGCAGTATTTT
TRBJ1-5,.,TRBV5-1,.,CASSLEGLGYQPQHF,TGCGCCAGCAGCTTGGAGGGACTGGGGTATCAGCCCCAGCATTTT
TRBJ2-2,few,TRBV7-8,.,CASSWTTGELFF,TGTGCCAGCAGCTGGACGACCGGGGAGCTGTTTTTT
TRBJ2-1,.,TRBV6-5,.,CASRTGVHLEQFF,TGTGCCAGCAGAACTGGGGTGCACCTGGAGCAGTTCTTC
TRBJ1-1,.,TRBV28,.,CASPSAAEAFF,TGTGCCAGCCCCTCGGCCGCTGAAGCTTTCTTT
TRBJ2-6,.,TRBV7-2,.,CASSPGSGANVLTF,TGTGCCAGCAGCCCCGGGTCTGGGGCCAACGTCCTGACTTTC
TRBJ2-1,.,TRBV10-3,TRBD1,CAISDYRQGRGNEQFF,TGTGCCATCAGTGACTACAGACAGGGGAGAGGCAATGAGCAGTTCTTC
TRBJ1-4,once,TRBV18,.,CASSPVGEKLFF,TGTGCCAGCTCACCTGTGGGTGAAAAACTGTTTTTT
TRBJ2-1,.,TRBV11-3,TRBD1,CASSFVGQGYNEQFF,TGTGCCAGCAGCTTCGTGGGACAGGGCTACAATGAGCAGTTCTTC
TRBJ2-7,.,TRBV3-1/TRBV3-2,TRBD2,CASSLTSGFGVEQYF,TGTGCCAGCAGCCTTACTAGCGGGTTCGGGGTCGAGCAGTACTTC